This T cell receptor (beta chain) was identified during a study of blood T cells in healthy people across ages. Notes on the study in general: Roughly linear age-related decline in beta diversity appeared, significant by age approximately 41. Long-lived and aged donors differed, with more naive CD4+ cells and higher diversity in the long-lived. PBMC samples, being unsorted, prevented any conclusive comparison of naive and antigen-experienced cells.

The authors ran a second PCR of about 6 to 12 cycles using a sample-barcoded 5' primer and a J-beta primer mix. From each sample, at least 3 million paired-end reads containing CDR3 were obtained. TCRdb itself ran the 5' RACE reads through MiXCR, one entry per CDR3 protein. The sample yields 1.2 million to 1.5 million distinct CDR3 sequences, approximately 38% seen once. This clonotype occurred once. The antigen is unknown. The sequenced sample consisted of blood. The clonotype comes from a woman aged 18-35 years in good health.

The CDR3 reads CASSLGGGGRNEQYF. CDR3 sequence (DNA): TGTGCCAGCAGCTTAGGAGGCGGTGGGCGTAATGAGCAGTACTTC. This chain connects TRBV7-2 to TRBJ2-7; D gene ambiguous. The CDR3 is made up of 15 amino acids. The V end lost 1 base, the J end lost 7 bases, and 17 bases lay between the germline ends. Germline CDR1 is SGHTA and CDR2 is FQGNSA.